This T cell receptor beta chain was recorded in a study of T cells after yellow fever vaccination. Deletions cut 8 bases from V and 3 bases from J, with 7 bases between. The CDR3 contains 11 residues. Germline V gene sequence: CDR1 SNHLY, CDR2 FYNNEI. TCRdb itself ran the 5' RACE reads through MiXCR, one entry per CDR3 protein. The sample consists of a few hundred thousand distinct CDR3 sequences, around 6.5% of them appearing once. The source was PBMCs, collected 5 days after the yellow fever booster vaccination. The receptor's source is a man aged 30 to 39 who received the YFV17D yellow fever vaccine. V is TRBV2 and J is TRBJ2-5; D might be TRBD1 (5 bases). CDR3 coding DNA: TGTGCCAGCGTCAGGGAAGAGACCCAGTACTTC. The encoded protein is CASVREETQYF.